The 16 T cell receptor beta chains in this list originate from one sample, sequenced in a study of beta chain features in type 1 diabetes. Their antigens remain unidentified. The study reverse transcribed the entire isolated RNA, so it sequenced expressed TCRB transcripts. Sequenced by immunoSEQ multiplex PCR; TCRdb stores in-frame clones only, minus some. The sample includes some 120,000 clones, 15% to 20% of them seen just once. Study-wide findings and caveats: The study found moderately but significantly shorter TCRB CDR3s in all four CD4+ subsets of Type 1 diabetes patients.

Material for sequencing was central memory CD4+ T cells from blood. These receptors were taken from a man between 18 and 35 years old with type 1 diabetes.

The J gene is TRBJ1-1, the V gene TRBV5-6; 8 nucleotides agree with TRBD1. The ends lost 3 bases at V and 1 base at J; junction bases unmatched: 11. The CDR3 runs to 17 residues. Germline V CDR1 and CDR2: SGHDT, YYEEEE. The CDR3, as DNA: TGTGCCAGCAGCTCCCATCCAGGGGGCCGGTCGAACACTGAAGCTTTCTTT. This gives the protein CASSSHPGGRSNTEAFF.

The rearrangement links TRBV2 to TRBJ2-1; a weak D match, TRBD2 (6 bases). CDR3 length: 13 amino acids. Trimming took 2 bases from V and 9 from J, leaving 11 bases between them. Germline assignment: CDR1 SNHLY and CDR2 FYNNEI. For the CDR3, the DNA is TGTGCCAGCAGTGAACAGGCGGGGACTGAGCAGTTCTTC. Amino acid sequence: CASSEQAGTEQFF. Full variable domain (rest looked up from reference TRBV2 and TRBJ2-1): EPEVTQTPSHQVTQMGQEVILRCVPISNHLYFYWYRQILGQKVEFLVSFYNNEISEKSEIFDDQFSVERPDGSNFTLKIRSTKLEDSAMYFCASSEQAGTEQFFGPGTRLTVL.

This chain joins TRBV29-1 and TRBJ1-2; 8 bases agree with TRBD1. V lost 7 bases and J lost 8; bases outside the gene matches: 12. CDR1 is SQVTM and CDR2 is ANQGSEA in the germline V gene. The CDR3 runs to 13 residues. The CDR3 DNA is TGCAGCGCCGGCTCCGGGACAGGATTCGGCTACACCTTC. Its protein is CSAGSGTGFGYTF.

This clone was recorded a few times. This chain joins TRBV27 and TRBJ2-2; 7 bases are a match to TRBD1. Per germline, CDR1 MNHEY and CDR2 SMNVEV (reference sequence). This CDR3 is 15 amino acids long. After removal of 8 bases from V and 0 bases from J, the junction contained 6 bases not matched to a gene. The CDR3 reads CASSQDRTNTGELFF. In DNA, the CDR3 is TGTGCCAGCTCCCAGGACAGGACGAACACCGGGGAGCTGTTTTTT.

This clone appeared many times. This CDR3 reads CASSSGTGEDTIYF. The CDR3 region has the DNA TGTGCCAGCAGCTCCGGGACAGGGGAAGACACCATATATTTT. This chain links TRBV7-9 with TRBJ1-3; TRBD1 matches at 10 bases. Germline CDR1 and CDR2: SEHNR and FQNEAQ (reference sequence). V was clipped by 4 bases and J by 8 bases; unmatched bases: 5. The CDR3 spans 14 residues.

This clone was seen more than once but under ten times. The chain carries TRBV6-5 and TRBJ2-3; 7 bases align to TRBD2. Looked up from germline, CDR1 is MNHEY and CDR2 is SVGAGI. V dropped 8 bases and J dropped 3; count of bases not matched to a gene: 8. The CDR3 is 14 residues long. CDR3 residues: CASGRAGATDTQYF. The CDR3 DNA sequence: TGTGCCAGCGGTAGGGCGGGAGCGACAGATACGCAGTATTTT.

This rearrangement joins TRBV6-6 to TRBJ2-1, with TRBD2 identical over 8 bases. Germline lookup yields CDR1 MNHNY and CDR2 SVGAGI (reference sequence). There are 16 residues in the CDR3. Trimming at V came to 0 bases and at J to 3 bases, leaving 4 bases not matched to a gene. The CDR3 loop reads CASSYSSGGYYNEQFF. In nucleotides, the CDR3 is TGTGCCAGCAGTTACTCGAGCGGGGGCTACTACAATGAGCAGTTCTTC.

The DNA of the CDR3 is TGTGCCAGCAGCCATTTTCAAACTAGCGGGGTGAGCGATGAGCAGTTCTTC. Protein product: CASSHFQTSGVSDEQFF. The chain employs TRBV14 and TRBJ2-1; 10 nucleotides match TRBD2. V shed 3 bases, J shed 8 bases, and the junction held 13 bases outside the gene matches. Per the germline V gene, CDR1 is SGHDN and CDR2 is FVKESK. The CDR3 is 17 amino acids. Together with reference TRBV14 and TRBJ2-1, the CDR3 gives the full variable domain: EAGVTQFPSHSVIEKGQTVTLRCDPISGHDNLYWYRRVMGKEIKFLLHFVKESKQDESGMPNNRFLAERTGGTYSTLKVQPAELEDSGVYFCASSHFQTSGVSDEQFFGPGTRLTVL.

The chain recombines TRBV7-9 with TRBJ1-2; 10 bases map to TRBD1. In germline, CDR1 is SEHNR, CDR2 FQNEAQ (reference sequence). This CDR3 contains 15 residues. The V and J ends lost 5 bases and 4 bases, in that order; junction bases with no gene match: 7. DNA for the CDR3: TGTGCCAGCAGCCCTGGACAGGGGGAAGGCTATGGCTACACCTTC. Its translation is CASSPGQGEGYGYTF.

The CDR3 reads CASSYTGTGVDTQYF. As DNA, the CDR3 is TGTGCCAGCAGCTACACCGGGACAGGGGTAGATACGCAGTATTTT. The chain links TRBV9 to TRBJ2-3, with 10 bases lining up with TRBD1. Germline V gene sequence: CDR1 SGDLS, CDR2 YYNGEE. The CDR3 is 15 amino acids. With V trimmed by 4 bases and J by 5 bases, 7 bases remained unmatched.

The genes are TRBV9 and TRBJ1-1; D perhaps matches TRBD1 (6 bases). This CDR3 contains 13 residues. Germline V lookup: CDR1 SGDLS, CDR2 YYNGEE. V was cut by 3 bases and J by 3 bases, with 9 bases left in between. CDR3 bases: TGTGCCAGCAGCGCCAGACAGGACACTGAAGCTTTCTTT. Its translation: CASSARQDTEAFF.

CDR3 loop: CASSSDTMNTEAFF. The CDR3 DNA reads TGCGCCAGCAGCTCCGACACAATGAACACTGAAGCTTTCTTT. V usage is TRBV5-1 and J usage is TRBJ1-1; D is unclear. The germline V gene encodes CDR1 SGHRS and CDR2 YFSETQ. The CDR3 loop spans 14 amino acids. V lost 3 bases, J lost 0 bases, and 9 bases lay in between.

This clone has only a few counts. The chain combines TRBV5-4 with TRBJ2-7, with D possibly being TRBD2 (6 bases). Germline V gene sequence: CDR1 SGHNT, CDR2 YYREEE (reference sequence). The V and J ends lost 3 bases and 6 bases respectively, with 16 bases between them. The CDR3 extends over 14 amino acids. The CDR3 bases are TGTGCCAGCAGCTCAGGAGGGTTCCGCGGCGAGCAGTACTTC. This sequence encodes CASSSGGFRGEQYF.

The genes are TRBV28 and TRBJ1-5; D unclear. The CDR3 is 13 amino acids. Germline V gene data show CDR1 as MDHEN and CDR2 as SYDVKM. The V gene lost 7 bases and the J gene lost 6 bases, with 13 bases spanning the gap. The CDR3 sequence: CASMTFLGQPQHF. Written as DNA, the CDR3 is TGTGCCAGCATGACCTTTTTGGGTCAGCCCCAGCATTTT.

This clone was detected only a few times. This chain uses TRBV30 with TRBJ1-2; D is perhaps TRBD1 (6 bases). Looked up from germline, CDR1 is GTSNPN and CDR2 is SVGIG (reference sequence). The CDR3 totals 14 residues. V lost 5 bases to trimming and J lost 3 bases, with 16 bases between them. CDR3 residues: CAWSWRGDHYGYTF. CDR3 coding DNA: TGTGCCTGGTCCTGGAGGGGGGATCACTATGGCTACACCTTC.

CDR3 sequence reads: CASSLPRTGMNTEAFF. The CDR3 bases are TGTGCCAGCAGCCTCCCCCGGACGGGGATGAACACTGAAGCTTTCTTT. The V call is TRBV7-9, the J call TRBJ1-1; D is ambiguous. V lost 5 bases, J lost 0 bases, and 16 bases lay in between. Looked up from germline, CDR1 is SEHNR and CDR2 is FQNEAQ (reference sequence). CDR3 length: 16 residues.